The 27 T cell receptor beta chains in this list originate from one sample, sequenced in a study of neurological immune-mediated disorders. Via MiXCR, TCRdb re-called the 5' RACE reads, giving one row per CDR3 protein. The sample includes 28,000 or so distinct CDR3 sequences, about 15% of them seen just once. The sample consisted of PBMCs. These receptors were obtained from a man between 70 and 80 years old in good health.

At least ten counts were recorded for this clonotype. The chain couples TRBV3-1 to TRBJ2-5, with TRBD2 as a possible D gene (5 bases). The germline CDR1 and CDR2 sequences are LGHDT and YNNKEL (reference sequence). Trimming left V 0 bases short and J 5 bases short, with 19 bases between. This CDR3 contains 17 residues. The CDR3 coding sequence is TGTGCCAGCAGCCAAGAGCGGGCTAGCCGGAATTTGGAGACCCAGTACTTC. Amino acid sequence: CASSQERASRNLETQYF.

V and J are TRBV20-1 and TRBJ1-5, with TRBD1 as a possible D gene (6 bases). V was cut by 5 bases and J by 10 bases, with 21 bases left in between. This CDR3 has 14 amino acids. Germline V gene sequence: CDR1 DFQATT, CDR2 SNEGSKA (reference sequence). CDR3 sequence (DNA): TGCAGTGCTGCCAGGGGAAGAGGCAATAAACCCCAGCATTTT. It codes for CSAARGRGNKPQHF.

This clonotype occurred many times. The CDR3 is CASSLGLASEQYF. The CDR3 bases are TGTGCCAGCAGCTTAGGACTAGCATCTGAGCAGTACTTC. V and J are TRBV7-9 and TRBJ2-7; 7 nucleotides match TRBD2. The CDR3 has 13 residues. Losses at the gene ends were 1 base for V and 7 bases for J; bases not matched to a gene: 4. Per the germline V gene, CDR1 is SEHNR and CDR2 is FQNEAQ (reference sequence).

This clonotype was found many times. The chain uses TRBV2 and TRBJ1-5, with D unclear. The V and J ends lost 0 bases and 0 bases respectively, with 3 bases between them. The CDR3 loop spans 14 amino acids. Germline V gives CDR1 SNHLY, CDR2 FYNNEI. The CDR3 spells CASSEANSNQPQHF. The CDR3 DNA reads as TGTGCCAGCAGTGAAGCTAATAGCAATCAGCCCCAGCATTTT.

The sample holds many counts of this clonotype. CDR3 sequence (DNA): TGCAGTGCGAGACGGGGGGCTATAGCAAATCAGCCCCAGCATTTT. It translates to CSARRGAIANQPQHF. The V gene is TRBV20-1, the J gene TRBJ1-5, with D possibly being TRBD1 (6 bases). V was trimmed by 6 bases and J by 4 bases, leaving 19 bases between them. This CDR3 is built from 15 residues. Germline loops: CDR1 DFQATT, CDR2 SNEGSKA (reference sequence).

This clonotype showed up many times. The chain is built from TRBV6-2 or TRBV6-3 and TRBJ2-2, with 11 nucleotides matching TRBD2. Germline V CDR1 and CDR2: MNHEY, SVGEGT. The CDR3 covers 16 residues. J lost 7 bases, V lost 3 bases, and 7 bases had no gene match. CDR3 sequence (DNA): TGTGCCAGCAGTTATGGTAGCGGGGGGGCCTTCGGGGAGCTGTTTTTT. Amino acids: CASSYGSGGAFGELFF.

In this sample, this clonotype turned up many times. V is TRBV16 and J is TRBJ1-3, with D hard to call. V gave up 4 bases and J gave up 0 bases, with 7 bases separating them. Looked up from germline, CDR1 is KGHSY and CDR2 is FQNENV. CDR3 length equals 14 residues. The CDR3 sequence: CASSRGVSGNTIYF. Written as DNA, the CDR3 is TGTGCCAGCAGCCGCGGAGTCTCTGGAAACACCATATATTTT.

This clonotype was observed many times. In nucleotides, the CDR3 is TGTGCCAGCAGTTTCGGGTCACACGAGCAGTACTTC. The encoded protein is CASSFGSHEQYF. The rearrangement uses TRBV12-3 or TRBV12-4 and TRBJ2-7; no definite D call. The CDR3 covers 12 residues. Trimming stripped 3 bases from V and 5 bases from J, with 8 bases between.

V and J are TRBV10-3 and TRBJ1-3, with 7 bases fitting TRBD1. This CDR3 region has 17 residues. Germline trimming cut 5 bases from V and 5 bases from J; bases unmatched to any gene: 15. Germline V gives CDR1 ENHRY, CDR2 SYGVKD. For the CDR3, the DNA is TGTGCCATCAGTAAGTACGGACAGGCGGAGTTTAGAAACACCATATATTTT. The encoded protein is CAISKYGQAEFRNTIYF.

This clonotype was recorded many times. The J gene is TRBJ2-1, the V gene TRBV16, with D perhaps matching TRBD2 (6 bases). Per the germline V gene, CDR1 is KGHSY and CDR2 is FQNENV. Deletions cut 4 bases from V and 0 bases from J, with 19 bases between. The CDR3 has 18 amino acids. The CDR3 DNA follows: TGTGCCAGCAGCCCGCCCCCCGGGAAGGGAGGCTCCTACAATGAGCAGTTCTTC. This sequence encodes CASSPPPGKGGSYNEQFF.

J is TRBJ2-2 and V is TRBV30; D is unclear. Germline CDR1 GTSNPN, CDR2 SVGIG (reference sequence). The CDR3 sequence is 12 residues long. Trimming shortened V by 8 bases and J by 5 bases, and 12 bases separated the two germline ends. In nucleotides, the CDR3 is TGTGCCGCGCAGGCTTGGACCGGGGAGCTGTTTTTT. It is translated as CAAQAWTGELFF.

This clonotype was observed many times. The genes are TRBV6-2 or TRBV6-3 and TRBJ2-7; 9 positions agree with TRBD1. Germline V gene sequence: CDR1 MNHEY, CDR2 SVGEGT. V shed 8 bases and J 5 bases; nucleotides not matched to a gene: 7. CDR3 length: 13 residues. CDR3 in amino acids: CASGGTGSDEQYF. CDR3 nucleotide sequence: TGTGCCAGCGGTGGGACAGGGTCGGACGAGCAGTACTTC.

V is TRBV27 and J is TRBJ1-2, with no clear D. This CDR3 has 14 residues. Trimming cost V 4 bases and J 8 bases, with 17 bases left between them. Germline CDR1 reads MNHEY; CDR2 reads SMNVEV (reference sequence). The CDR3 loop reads CASSSDKKPKGYTF. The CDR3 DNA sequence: TGTGCCAGCAGTTCAGACAAGAAGCCAAAGGGCTACACCTTC.

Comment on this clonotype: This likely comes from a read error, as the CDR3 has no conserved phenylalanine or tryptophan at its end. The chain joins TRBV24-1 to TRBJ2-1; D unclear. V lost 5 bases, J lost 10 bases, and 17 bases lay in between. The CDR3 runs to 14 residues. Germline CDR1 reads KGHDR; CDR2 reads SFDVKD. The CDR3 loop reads CATSGRHRVGEQFI. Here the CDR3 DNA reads TGTGCCACCAGTGGCAGACATAGGGTAGGCGAGCAGTTCATC.

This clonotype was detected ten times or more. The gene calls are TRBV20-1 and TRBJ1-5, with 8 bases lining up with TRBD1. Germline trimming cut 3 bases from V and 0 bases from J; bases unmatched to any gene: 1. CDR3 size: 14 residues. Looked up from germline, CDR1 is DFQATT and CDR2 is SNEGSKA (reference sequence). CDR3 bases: TGCAGTGCTAGTACAGGGGGTAGCAATCAGCCCCAGCATTTT. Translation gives CSASTGGSNQPQHF.

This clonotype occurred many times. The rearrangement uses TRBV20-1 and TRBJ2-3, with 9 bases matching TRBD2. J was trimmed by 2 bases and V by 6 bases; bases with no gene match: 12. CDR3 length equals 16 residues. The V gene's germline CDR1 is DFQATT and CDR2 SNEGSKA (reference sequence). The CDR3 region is CSAPPSSGDYTDTQYF. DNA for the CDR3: TGCAGTGCCCCCCCCTCTAGCGGGGACTACACAGATACGCAGTATTTT.

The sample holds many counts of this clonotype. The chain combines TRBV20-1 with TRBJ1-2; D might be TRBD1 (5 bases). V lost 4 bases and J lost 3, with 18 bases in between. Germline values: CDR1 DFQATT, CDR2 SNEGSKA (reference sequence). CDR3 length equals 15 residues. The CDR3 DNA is TGCAGTGCTAAGACCGGTTCTCGGGGCTACTATGGCTACACCTTC. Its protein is CSAKTGSRGYYGYTF.

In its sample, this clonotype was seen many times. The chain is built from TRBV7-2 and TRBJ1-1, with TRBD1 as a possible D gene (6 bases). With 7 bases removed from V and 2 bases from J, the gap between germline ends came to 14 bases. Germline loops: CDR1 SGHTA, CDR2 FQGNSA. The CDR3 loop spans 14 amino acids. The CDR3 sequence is CASTRGGANTEAFF. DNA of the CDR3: TGTGCCAGCACCCGAGGGGGGGCAAACACTGAAGCTTTCTTT.

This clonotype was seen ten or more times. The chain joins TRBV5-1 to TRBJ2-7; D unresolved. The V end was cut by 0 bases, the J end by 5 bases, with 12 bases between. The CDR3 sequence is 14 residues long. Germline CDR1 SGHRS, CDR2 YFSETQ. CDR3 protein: CASSLEKMADEQYF. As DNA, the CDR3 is TGCGCCAGCAGCTTGGAGAAGATGGCTGACGAGCAGTACTTC.

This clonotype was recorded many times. The CDR3 here is CASSLTSSGNTIYF. The CDR3 region has the DNA TGTGCCAGCAGCCTAACCAGCTCTGGAAACACCATATATTTT. The rearrangement uses TRBV7-8 and TRBJ1-3; D remains ambiguous. Per germline, CDR1 SGHVS and CDR2 FQNEAQ. The CDR3 consists of 14 residues. Trimming cost V 5 bases and J 0 bases, with 8 bases left between them.

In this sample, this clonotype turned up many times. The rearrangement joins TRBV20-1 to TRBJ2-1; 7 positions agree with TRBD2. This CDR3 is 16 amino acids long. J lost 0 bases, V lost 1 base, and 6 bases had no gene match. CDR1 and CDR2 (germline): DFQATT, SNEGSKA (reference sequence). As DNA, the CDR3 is TGCAGTGCTAGAGTGGGCGGGGGACGCTCCTACAATGAGCAGTTCTTC. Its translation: CSARVGGGRSYNEQFF.

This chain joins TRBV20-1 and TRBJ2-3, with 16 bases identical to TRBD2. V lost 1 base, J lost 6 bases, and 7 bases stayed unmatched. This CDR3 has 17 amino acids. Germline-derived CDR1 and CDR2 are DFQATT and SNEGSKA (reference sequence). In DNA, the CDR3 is TGCAGTGCTAGAGCCGGGACTAGCGGGGGGGCCTGGGATACGCAGTATTTT. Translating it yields CSARAGTSGGAWDTQYF.

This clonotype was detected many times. This chain's CDR3 is CASSGSRSDTGELFF. Here the CDR3 DNA reads TGTGCCAGCAGCGGTAGCAGGTCGGACACCGGGGAGCTGTTTTTT. The rearrangement joins TRBV9 to TRBJ2-2; D unresolved. This CDR3 comprises 15 residues. Germline V lookup: CDR1 SGDLS, CDR2 YYNGEE. V lost 3 bases, J lost 3 bases, and 12 bases lay in between.

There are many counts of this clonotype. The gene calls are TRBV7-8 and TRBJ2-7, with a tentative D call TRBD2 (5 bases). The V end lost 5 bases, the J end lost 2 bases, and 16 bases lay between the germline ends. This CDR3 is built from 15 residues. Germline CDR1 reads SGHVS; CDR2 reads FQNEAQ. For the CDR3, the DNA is TGTGCCAGCAGCCCGGTGAGGGTAAGGACCTACGAGCAGTACTTC. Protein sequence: CASSPVRVRTYEQYF.

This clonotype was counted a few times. The CDR3 sequence is CATSVPSGGRQETQYF. The CDR3 DNA reads TGTGCCACCAGTGTCCCTAGCGGGGGCCGCCAAGAGACCCAGTACTTC. The chain links TRBV24-1 to TRBJ2-5; 10 nucleotides align to TRBD2. After removal of 5 bases from V and 1 base from J, the junction contained 6 bases not matched to a gene. Germline V CDR1 and CDR2: KGHDR, SFDVKD. The CDR3 runs 16 residues.

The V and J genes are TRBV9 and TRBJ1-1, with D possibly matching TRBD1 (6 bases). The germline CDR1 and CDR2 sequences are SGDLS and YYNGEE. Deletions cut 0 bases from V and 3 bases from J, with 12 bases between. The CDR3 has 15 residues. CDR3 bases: TGTGCCAGCAGCGTAGTGGGGACACCTTACACTGAAGCTTTCTTT. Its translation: CASSVVGTPYTEAFF.

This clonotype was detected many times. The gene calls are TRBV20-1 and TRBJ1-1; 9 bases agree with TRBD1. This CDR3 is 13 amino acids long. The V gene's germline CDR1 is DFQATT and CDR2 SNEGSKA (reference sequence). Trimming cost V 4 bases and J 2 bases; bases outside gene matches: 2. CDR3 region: CSATTGGNTEAFF. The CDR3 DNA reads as TGCAGTGCTACGACAGGGGGTAACACTGAAGCTTTCTTT.